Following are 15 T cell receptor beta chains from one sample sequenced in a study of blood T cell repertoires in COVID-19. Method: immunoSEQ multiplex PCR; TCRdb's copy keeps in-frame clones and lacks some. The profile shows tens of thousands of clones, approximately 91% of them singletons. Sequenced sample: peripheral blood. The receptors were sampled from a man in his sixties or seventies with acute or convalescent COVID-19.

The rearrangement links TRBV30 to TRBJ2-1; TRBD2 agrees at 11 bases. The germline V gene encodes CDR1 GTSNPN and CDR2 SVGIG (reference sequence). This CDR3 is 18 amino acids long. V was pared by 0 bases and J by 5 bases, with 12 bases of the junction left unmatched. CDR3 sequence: CAWSVASSLAGVNNEQFF. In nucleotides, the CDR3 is TGTGCCTGGAGTGTAGCCTCATCACTAGCGGGGGTTAACAATGAGCAGTTCTTC.

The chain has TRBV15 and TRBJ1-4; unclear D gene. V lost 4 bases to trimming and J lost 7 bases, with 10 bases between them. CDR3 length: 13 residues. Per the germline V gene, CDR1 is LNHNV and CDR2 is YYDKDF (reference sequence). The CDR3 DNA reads TGTGCCACCAGCAAACCAGGTGCTGAAAAACTGTTTTTT. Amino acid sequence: CATSKPGAEKLFF.

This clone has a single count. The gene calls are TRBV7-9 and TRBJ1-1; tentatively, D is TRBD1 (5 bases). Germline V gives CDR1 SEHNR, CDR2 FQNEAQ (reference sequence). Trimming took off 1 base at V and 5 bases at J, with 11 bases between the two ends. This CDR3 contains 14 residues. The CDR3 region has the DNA TGTGCCAGCAGCTTAGAAGTTGGGGGGACTGAAGCTTTCTTT. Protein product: CASSLEVGGTEAFF.

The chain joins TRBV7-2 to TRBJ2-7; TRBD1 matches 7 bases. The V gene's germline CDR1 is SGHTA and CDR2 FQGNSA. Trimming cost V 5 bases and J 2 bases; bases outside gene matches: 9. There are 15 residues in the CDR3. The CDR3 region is CASSPSGQVPYEQYF. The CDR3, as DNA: TGTGCCAGCAGCCCATCCGGACAGGTCCCCTACGAGCAGTACTTC.

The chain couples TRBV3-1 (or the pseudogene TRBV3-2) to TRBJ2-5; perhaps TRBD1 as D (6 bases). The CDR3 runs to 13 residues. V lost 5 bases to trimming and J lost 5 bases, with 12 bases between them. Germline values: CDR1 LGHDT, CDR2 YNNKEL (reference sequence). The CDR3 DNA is TGTGCCAGCAGCGCAGGGGCCAGGGAGACCCAGTACTTC. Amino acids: CASSAGARETQYF.

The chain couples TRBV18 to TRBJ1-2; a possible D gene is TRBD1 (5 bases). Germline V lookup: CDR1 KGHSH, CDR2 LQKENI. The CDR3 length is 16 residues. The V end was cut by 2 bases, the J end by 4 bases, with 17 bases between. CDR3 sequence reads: CASSPSVDRQLYGYTF. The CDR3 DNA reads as TGTGCCAGCTCACCATCGGTCGACCGACAGCTCTATGGCTACACCTTC.

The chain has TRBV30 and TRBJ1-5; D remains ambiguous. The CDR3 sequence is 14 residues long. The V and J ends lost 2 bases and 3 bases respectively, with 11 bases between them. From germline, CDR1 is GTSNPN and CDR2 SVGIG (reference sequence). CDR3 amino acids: CAWSLSRLNQPQHF. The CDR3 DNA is TGTGCCTGGAGTTTGTCCAGGCTCAATCAGCCCCAGCATTTT.

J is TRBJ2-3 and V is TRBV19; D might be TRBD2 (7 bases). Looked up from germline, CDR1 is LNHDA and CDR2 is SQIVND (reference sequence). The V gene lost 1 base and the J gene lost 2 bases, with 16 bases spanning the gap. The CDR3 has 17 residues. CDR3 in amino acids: CASSIAWGGAATDTQYF. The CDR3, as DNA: TGTGCCAGTAGTATAGCCTGGGGGGGCGCAGCCACAGATACGCAGTATTTT. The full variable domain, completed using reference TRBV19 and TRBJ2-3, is DGGITQSPKYLFRKEGQNVTLSCEQNLNHDAMYWYRQDPGQGLRLIYYSQIVNDFQKGDIAEGYSVSREKKESFPLTVTSAQKNPTAFYLCASSIAWGGAATDTQYFGPGTRLTVL.

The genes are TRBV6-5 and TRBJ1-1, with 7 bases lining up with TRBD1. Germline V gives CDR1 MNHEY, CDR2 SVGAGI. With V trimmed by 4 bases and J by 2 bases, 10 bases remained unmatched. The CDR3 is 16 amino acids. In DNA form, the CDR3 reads TGTGCCAGCAGTTGGGTACAGGGGAAAGGAAACACTGAAGCTTTCTTT. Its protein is CASSWVQGKGNTEAFF.

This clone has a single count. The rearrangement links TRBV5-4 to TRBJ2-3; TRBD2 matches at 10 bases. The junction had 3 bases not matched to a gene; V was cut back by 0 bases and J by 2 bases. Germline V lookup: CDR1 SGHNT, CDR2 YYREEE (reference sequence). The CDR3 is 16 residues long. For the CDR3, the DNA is TGTGCCAGCAGCTTGGGGCTAGCGGGGGTCACAGATACGCAGTATTTT. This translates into CASSLGLAGVTDTQYF.

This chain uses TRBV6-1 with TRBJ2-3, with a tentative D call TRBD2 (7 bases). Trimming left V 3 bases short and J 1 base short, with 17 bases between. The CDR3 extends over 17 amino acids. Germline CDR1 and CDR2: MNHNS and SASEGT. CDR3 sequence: CASSDRGGGGGTDTQYF. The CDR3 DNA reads TGTGCCAGCAGTGATAGAGGTGGGGGGGGCGGCACAGATACGCAGTATTTT.

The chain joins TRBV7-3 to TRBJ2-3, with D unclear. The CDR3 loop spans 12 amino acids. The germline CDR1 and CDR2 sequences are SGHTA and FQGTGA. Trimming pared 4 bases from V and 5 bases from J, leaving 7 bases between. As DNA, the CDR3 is TGTGCCAGCAGCTCCCCCGGAGATACGCAGTATTTT. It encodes CASSSPGDTQYF.

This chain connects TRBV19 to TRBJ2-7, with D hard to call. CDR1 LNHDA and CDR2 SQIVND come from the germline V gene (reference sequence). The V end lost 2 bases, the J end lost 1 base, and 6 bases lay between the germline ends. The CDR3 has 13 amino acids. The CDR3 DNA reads TGTGCCAGTAGTATACAGAAATCCTACGAGCAGTACTTC. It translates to CASSIQKSYEQYF. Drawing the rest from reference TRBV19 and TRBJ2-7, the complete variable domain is DGGITQSPKYLFRKEGQNVTLSCEQNLNHDAMYWYRQDPGQGLRLIYYSQIVNDFQKGDIAEGYSVSREKKESFPLTVTSAQKNPTAFYLCASSIQKSYEQYFGPGTRLTVT.

Here the CDR3 reads CASSFGQGPKTNTEAFF. The CDR3 nucleotides read TGTGCCAGCAGTTTTGGGCAGGGGCCCAAGACGAACACTGAAGCTTTCTTT. V and J are TRBV28 and TRBJ1-1; D may be TRBD1 (6 bases). Trimming cost V 3 bases and J 1 base, with 18 bases left between them. Germline-derived CDR1 and CDR2 are MDHEN and SYDVKM. The CDR3 extends over 17 amino acids.

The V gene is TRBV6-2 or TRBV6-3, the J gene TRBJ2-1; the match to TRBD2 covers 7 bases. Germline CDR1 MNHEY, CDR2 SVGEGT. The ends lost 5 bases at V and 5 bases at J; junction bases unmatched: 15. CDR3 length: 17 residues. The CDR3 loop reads CASSHDSIQRGHNEQFF. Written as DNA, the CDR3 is TGTGCCAGCAGTCATGACTCGATCCAGCGGGGCCACAATGAGCAGTTCTTC.